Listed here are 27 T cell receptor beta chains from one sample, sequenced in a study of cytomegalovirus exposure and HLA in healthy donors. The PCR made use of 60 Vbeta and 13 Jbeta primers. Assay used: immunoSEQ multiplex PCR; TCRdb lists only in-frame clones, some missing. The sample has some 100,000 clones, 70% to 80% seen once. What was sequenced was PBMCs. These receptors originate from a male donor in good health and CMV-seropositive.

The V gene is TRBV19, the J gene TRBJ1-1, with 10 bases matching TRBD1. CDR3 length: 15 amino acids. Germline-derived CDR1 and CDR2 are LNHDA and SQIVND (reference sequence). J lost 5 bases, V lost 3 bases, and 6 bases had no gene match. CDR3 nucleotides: TGTGCCAGTAGTATCGAAGACAGGGGGCAAACTGAAGCTTTCTTT. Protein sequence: CASSIEDRGQTEAFF.

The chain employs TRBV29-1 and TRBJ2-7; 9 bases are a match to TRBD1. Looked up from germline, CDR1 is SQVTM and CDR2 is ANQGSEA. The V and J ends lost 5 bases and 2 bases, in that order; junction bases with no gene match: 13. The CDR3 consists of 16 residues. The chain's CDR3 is CSVSGRQGERTYEQYF. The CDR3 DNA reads TGCAGCGTTTCAGGCAGACAGGGGGAAAGGACCTACGAGCAGTACTTC.

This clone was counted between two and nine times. The CDR3 DNA reads TGTGCCAGCAGCGCGGACAGGGGGGACACTGAAGCTTTCTTT. It translates to CASSADRGDTEAFF. The gene calls are TRBV9 and TRBJ1-1; 10 bases are shared with TRBD1. Unmatched junction bases numbered 2, after V lost 3 bases and J lost 3 bases. This CDR3 has 14 amino acids. Germline loops: CDR1 SGDLS, CDR2 YYNGEE.

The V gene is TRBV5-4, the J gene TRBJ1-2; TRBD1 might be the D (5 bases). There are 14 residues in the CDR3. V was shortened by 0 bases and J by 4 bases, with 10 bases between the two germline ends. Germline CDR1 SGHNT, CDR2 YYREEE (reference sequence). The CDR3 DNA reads TGTGCCAGCAGCTTGGCAGGGAACCTCTATGGCTACACCTTC. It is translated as CASSLAGNLYGYTF.

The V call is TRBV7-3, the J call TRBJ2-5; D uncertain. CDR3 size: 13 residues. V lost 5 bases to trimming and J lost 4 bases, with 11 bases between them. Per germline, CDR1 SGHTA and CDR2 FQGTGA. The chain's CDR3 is CASSPGPRETQYF. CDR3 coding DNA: TGTGCCAGCAGCCCAGGCCCCAGAGAGACCCAGTACTTC.

CDR3 in amino acids: CATRDRFYNEQFF. DNA of the CDR3: TGTGCCACCCGGGACAGGTTCTACAATGAGCAGTTCTTC. This chain uses TRBV10-3 with TRBJ2-1; 8 bases fit TRBD1. The CDR3 consists of 13 residues. V dropped 10 bases and J dropped 3; count of bases not matched to a gene: 5. Germline V gene data show CDR1 as ENHRY and CDR2 as SYGVKD.

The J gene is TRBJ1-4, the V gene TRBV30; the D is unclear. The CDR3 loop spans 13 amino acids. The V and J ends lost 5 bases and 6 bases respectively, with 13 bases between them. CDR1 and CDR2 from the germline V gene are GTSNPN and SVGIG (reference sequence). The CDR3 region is CAWARVSYEKLFF. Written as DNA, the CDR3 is TGTGCCTGGGCGAGGGTCAGCTATGAAAAACTGTTTTTT.

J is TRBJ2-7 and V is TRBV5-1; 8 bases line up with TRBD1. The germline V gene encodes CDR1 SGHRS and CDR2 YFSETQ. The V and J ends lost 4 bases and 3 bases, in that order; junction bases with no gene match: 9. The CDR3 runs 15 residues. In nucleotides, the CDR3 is TGCGCCAGCAGCATACATCCGGGACAGGACTACGAGCAGTACTTC. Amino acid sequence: CASSIHPGQDYEQYF. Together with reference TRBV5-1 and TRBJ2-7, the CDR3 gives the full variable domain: KAGVTQTPRYLIKTRGQQVTLSCSPISGHRSVSWYQQTPGQGLQFLFEYFSETQRNKGNFPGRFSGRQFSNSRSEMNVSTLELGDSALYLCASSIHPGQDYEQYFGPGTRLTVT.

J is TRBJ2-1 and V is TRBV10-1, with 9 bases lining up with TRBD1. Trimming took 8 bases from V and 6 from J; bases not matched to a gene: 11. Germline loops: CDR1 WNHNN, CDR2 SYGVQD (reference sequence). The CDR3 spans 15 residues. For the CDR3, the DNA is TGCGCCAGCCAACCCGGGACAGGGCGTCGCAATGAGCAGTTCTTC. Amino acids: CASQPGTGRRNEQFF.

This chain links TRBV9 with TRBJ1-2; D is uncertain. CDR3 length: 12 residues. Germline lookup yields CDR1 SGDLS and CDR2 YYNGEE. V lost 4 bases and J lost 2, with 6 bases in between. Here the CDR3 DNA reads TGTGCCAGCAGCACACCAAACTATGGCTACACCTTC. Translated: CASSTPNYGYTF.

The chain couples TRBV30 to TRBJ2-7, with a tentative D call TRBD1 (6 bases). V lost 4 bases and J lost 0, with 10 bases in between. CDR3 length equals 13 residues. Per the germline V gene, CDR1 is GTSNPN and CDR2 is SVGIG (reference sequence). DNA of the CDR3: TGTGCCTGGAACCAGGGGCTCTCCTACGAGCAGTACTTC. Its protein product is CAWNQGLSYEQYF.

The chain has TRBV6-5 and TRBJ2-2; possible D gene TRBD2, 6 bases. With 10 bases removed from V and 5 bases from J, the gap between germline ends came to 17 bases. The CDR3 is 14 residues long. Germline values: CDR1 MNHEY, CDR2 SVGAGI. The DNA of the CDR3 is TGTGCCACCAGATGGGGGGTGAAGACCGGGGAGCTGTTTTTT. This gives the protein CATRWGVKTGELFF.

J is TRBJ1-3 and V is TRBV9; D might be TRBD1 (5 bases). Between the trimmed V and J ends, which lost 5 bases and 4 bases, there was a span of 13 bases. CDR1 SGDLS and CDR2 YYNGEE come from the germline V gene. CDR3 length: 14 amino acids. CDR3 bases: TGTGCCAGCAGTCTAGCGGGGACCGGAAACACCATATATTTT. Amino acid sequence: CASSLAGTGNTIYF.

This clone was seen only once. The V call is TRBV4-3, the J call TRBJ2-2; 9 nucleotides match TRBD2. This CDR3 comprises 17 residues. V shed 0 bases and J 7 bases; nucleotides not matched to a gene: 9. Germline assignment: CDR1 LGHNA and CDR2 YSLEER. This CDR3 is CASSQDQAGGRVGELFF. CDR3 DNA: TGCGCCAGCAGCCAAGACCAGGCGGGGGGGCGGGTCGGGGAGCTGTTTTTT.

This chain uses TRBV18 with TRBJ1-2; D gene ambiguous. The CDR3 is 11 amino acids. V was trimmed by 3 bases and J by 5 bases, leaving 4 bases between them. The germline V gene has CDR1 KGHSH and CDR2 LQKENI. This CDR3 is CASSPEYGYTF. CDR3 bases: TGTGCCAGCTCACCCGAGTATGGCTACACCTTC.

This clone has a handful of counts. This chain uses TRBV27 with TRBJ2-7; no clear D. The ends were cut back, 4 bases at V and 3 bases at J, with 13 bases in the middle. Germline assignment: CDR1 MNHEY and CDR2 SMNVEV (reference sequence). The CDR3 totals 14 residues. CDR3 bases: TGTGCCAGCAGTTCCCTTAACAGAAACTACGAGCAGTACTTC. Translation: CASSSLNRNYEQYF.

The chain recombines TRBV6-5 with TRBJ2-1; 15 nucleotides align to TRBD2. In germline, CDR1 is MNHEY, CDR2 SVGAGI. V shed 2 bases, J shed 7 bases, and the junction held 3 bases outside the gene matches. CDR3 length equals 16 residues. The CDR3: CASSYGGLAGGNEQFF. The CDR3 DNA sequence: TGTGCCAGCAGTTACGGAGGACTAGCGGGGGGGAATGAGCAGTTCTTC.

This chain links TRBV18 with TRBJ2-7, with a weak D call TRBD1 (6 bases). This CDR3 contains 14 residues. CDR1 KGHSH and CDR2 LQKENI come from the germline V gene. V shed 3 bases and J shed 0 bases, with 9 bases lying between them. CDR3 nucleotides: TGTGCCAGCTCACCTGGACAGTCCTCCTACGAGCAGTACTTC. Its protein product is CASSPGQSSYEQYF.

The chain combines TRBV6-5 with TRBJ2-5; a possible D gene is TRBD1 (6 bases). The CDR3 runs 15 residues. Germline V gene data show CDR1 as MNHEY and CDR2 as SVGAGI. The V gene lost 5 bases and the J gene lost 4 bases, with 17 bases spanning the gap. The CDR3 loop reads CASSLQGLRSETQYF. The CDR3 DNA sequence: TGTGCCAGCAGTCTACAGGGCCTGAGGTCAGAGACCCAGTACTTC.

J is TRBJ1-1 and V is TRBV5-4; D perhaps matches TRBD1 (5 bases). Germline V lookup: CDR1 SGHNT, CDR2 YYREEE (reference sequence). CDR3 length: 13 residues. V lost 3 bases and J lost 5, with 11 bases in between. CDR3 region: CASSSGGDTEAFF. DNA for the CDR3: TGTGCCAGCAGCTCCGGGGGGGATACTGAAGCTTTCTTT.

This CDR3 reads CASSQGRGTVYTEAFF. The DNA of the CDR3 is TGTGCCAGCAGCCAAGGCAGGGGCACGGTTTACACTGAAGCTTTCTTT. J is TRBJ1-1 and V is TRBV14; tentative D call: TRBD1 (6 bases). Germline V gene data show CDR1 as SGHDN and CDR2 as FVKESK. The CDR3 has 16 amino acids. V gave up 1 base and J gave up 3 bases, with 15 bases separating them.

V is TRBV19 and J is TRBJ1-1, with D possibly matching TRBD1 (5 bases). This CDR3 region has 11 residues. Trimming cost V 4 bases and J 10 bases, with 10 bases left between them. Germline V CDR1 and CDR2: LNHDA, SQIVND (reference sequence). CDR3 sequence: CASSKRGGAFF. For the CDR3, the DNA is TGTGCCAGTAGTAAAAGGGGTGGAGCTTTCTTT.

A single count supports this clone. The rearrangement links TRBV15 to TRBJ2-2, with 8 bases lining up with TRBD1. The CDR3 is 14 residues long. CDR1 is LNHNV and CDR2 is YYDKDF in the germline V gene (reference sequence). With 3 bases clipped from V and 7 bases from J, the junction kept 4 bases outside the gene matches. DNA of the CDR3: TGTGCCACCAGCAGGCGACAGGGGATCGGGGAGCTGTTTTTT. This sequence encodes CATSRRQGIGELFF. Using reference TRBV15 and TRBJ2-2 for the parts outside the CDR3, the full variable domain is DAMVIQNPRYQVTQFGKPVTLSCSQTLNHNVMYWYQQKSSQAPKLLFHYYDKDFNNEADTPDNFQSRRPNTSFCFLDIRSPGLGDTAMYLCATSRRQGIGELFFGEGSRLTVL.

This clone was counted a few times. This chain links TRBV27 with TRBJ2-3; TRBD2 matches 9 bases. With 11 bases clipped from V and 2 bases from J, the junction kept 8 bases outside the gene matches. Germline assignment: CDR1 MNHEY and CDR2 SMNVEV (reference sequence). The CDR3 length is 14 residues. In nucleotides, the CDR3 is TGTGCCTCAGCTCCTAGCGGGACCACAGATACGCAGTATTTT. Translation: CASAPSGTTDTQYF.

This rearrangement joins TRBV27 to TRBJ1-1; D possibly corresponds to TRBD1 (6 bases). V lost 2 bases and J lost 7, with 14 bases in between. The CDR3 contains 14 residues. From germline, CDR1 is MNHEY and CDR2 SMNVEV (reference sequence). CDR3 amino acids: CASSLEGGTGEAFF. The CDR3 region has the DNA TGTGCCAGCAGTTTAGAAGGGGGAACAGGTGAAGCTTTCTTT.

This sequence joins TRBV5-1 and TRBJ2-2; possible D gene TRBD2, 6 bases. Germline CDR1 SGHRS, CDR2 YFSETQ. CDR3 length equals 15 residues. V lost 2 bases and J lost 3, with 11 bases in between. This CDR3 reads CASSLPPGDTGELFF. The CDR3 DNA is TGCGCCAGCAGCTTACCTCCGGGAGACACCGGGGAGCTGTTTTTT.

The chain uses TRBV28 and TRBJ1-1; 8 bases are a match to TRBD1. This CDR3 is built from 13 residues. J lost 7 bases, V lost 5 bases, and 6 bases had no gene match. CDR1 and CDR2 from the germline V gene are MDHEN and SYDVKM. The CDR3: CASSRQGYSEAFF. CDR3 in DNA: TGTGCCAGCAGTCGACAGGGGTATAGTGAAGCTTTCTTT.